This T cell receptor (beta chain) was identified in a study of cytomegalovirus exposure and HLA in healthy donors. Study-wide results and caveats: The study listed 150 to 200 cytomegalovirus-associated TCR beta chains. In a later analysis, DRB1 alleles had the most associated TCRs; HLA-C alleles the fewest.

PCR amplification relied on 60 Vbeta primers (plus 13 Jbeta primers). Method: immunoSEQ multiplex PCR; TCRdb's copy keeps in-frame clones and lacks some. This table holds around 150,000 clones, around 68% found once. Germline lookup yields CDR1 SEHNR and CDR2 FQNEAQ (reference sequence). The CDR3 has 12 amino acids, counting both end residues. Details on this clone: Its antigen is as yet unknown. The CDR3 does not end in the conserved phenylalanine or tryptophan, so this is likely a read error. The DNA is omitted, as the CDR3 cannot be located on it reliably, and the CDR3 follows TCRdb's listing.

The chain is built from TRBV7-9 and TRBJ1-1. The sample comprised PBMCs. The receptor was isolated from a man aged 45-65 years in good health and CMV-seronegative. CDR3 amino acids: CSSSFGQPGADL.